The 27 T cell receptor beta chains below were found in one sample sequenced in a study of control samples from healthy donors and cancer patients. Method: immunoSEQ multiplex PCR; TCRdb's copy keeps in-frame clones and lacks some. The repertoire holds 100,000 to 150,000 clones, 80% to 95% seen once, with about 2.3% in the top ten. Sequenced: blood. The receptors stem from a man in his forties in good health.

V gene TRBV15 combines with J gene TRBJ1-1; possible D gene TRBD1, 5 bases. CDR1 LNHNV and CDR2 YYDKDF come from the germline V gene (reference sequence). V lost 0 bases, J lost 4 bases, and 15 bases lay in between. CDR3 length equals 16 residues. The CDR3 here is CATSRDWAGGGTEAFF. DNA of the CDR3: TGTGCCACCAGCAGAGATTGGGCGGGGGGAGGCACTGAAGCTTTCTTT.

The chain has TRBV7-9 and TRBJ2-3; 7 bases fit TRBD2. This CDR3 contains 13 residues. CDR1 is SEHNR and CDR2 is FQNEAQ in the germline V gene (reference sequence). The V and J ends lost 2 bases and 4 bases, in that order; junction bases with no gene match: 0. The CDR3 spells CASSLLAADTQYF. CDR3 DNA sequence: TGTGCCAGCAGCTTACTAGCGGCAGATACGCAGTATTTT.

The chain employs TRBV18 and TRBJ2-1, with D unresolved. The CDR3 totals 14 residues. V lost 3 bases and J 3 bases, leaving 9 bases between the germline ends. The V gene's germline CDR1 is KGHSH and CDR2 LQKENI. The CDR3 bases are TGTGCCAGCTCACCGCGTCAGAACTACAATGAGCAGTTCTTC. Amino acids: CASSPRQNYNEQFF.

The chain employs TRBV20-1 and TRBJ2-3; D gene uncertain. The germline CDR1 and CDR2 sequences are DFQATT and SNEGSKA (reference sequence). Between the trimmed V and J ends, which lost 3 bases and 0 bases, there was a span of 10 bases. This CDR3 region has 14 residues. This chain's CDR3 is CSASREASTDTQYF. The CDR3 coding sequence is TGCAGTGCTAGTAGAGAGGCTAGCACAGATACGCAGTATTTT.

V usage is TRBV2 and J usage is TRBJ2-7; D is uncertain. The CDR3 covers 13 residues. The germline V and J ends were trimmed by 5 bases and 1 base, with 9 bases remaining between them. Per germline, CDR1 SNHLY and CDR2 FYNNEI. CDR3 sequence: CASSPLDSYEQYF. For the CDR3, the DNA is TGTGCCAGCAGTCCCTTGGATTCCTACGAGCAGTACTTC.

CDR3 coding DNA: TGTGCCAGCAGCTTGGATCGACTCGGGGGCTACACCTTC. Amino acid sequence: CASSLDRLGGYTF. The genes are TRBV5-8 and TRBJ1-2; D ambiguous. CDR3 length equals 13 residues. Trimming cost V 0 bases and J 8 bases, with 11 bases left between them. The germline V gene encodes CDR1 SGHTS and CDR2 YDEGEE.

In its sample, this clone was seen once. The chain has TRBV5-1 and TRBJ1-1, with 11 positions matching TRBD1. J gave up 5 bases and V 4 bases, and 10 bases lay outside the gene matches. The CDR3 spans 16 residues. Germline V gives CDR1 SGHRS, CDR2 YFSETQ. The CDR3 DNA sequence: TGCGCCAGCAGCCCTGGACAGGGGGCCCGGGAAACTGAAGCTTTCTTT. It codes for CASSPGQGARETEAFF.

The chain is built from TRBV6-4 and TRBJ1-6; D unclear. The length of the CDR3 is 14 residues. V lost 3 bases and J lost 7, with 10 bases in between. The V gene's germline CDR1 is MRHNA and CDR2 SNTAGT. CDR3 nucleotide sequence: TGTGCCAGCAGTGAATCGGGGAGCAATTCACCCCTCCACTTT. Protein product: CASSESGSNSPLHF.

The chain combines TRBV7-9 with TRBJ2-1; 7 positions agree with TRBD1. V was clipped by 5 bases and J by 5 bases; unmatched bases: 15. There are 17 residues in the CDR3. CDR1 and CDR2 from the germline V gene are SEHNR and FQNEAQ (reference sequence). CDR3 loop: CASSPETGREGHNEQFF. The CDR3 DNA is TGTGCCAGCAGCCCAGAGACAGGGAGAGAGGGGCACAATGAGCAGTTCTTC.

The rearrangement uses TRBV2 and TRBJ1-3; D is unresolved. Trimming took 5 bases from V and 3 from J, leaving 5 bases between them. The CDR3 extends over 12 amino acids. Looked up from germline, CDR1 is SNHLY and CDR2 is FYNNEI. The CDR3 DNA reads TGTGCCAGCAGTTCTAATGGAAACACCATATATTTT. Its protein is CASSSNGNTIYF.

The rearrangement links TRBV18 to TRBJ2-5; no clear D. The CDR3 length is 14 residues. V lost 0 bases and J 4 bases, leaving 9 bases between the germline ends. The germline CDR1 and CDR2 sequences are KGHSH and LQKENI. The CDR3 bases are TGTGCCAGCTCACCACCGGTCGGGCTAGAGACCCAGTACTTC. Its protein product is CASSPPVGLETQYF.

This rearrangement joins TRBV19 to TRBJ1-5; D is ambiguous. Germline loops: CDR1 LNHDA, CDR2 SQIVND (reference sequence). V was pared by 0 bases and J by 1 base, with 7 bases between. This CDR3 has 15 amino acids. In DNA, the CDR3 is TGTGCCAGTAGTATAGAGCAGGCAAGCAATCAGCCCCAGCATTTT. Amino acid sequence: CASSIEQASNQPQHF.

About this clone: This sample includes further DNA sequences coding for the same CDR3. This chain connects TRBV5-1 to TRBJ2-7; perhaps TRBD2 as D (6 bases). Germline CDR1 and CDR2: SGHRS and YFSETQ. Trimming left V 4 bases short and J 2 bases short, with 13 bases between. The CDR3 contains 14 residues. CDR3 residues: CASSPSGGAYEQYF. The CDR3 coding sequence is TGCGCCAGCAGCCCCTCCGGGGGTGCCTACGAGCAGTACTTC.

CDR3: CASSYGTDTGELFF. CDR3 nucleotide sequence: TGTGCCAGCAGTTACGGCACGGACACCGGGGAGCTGTTTTTT. V usage is TRBV6-5 and J usage is TRBJ2-2; no definite D call. The CDR3 covers 14 residues. Trimming took 2 bases from V and 3 from J, leaving 7 bases between them. The germline V gene encodes CDR1 MNHEY and CDR2 SVGAGI.

V is TRBV2 and J is TRBJ2-3, with 10 bases fitting TRBD2. The CDR3 covers 18 residues. Germline V lookup: CDR1 SNHLY, CDR2 FYNNEI. The trim removed 2 bases at V and 0 bases at J, leaving 8 bases unmatched. The CDR3 here is CASSEFSLAGASTDTQYF. The DNA for the CDR3 is TGTGCCAGCAGTGAATTTAGCCTAGCGGGGGCCAGCACAGATACGCAGTATTTT.

The chain links TRBV14 to TRBJ2-2; no firm D call. Germline CDR1 is SGHDN and CDR2 is FVKESK. This CDR3 is built from 16 residues. Between the trimmed V and J ends, which lost 3 bases and 1 base, there was a span of 12 bases. This CDR3 reads CASSQFGRMNTGELFF. CDR3 nucleotides: TGTGCCAGCAGCCAGTTCGGACGGATGAACACCGGGGAGCTGTTTTTT.

The chain joins TRBV5-1 to TRBJ1-3; tentatively, D is TRBD1 (6 bases). The V end lost 4 bases, the J end lost 0 bases, and 17 bases lay between the germline ends. The CDR3 runs 17 residues. From germline, CDR1 is SGHRS and CDR2 YFSETQ. The CDR3 loop is CASSIQTGRASGNTIYF. The CDR3 coding sequence is TGCGCCAGCAGCATCCAGACAGGACGAGCCTCTGGAAACACCATATATTTT.

The DNA for the CDR3 is TGTGCCAGCAGGGGCAGGGCAGGAGATACGCAGTATTTT. Protein: CASRGRAGDTQYF. The chain has TRBV6-5 and TRBJ2-3; maybe TRBD1 (5 bases). Trimming removed 6 bases from V and 5 bases from J, with 12 bases in between. Germline CDR1 reads MNHEY; CDR2 reads SVGAGI. This CDR3 has 13 residues.

The chain employs TRBV20-1 and TRBJ2-7, with 8 bases aligning to TRBD1. This CDR3 is 10 amino acids long. In germline, CDR1 is DFQATT, CDR2 SNEGSKA (reference sequence). Here the CDR3 reads CADRGNEQYF. The CDR3 DNA sequence: TGCGCCGACAGGGGTAACGAGCAGTACTTC.

This clone was detected once. The chain recombines TRBV5-1 with TRBJ2-3; 8 bases align to TRBD2. The V gene end was trimmed by 0 bases and the J gene end by 2 bases; junction bases not matched to a gene: 8. The length of the CDR3 is 17 residues. Germline values: CDR1 SGHRS, CDR2 YFSETQ. CDR3 coding DNA: TGCGCCAGCAGCTTGGTTGGGTCAGCGGGGGCCACAGATACGCAGTATTTT. Protein product: CASSLVGSAGATDTQYF.

V and J are TRBV7-2 and TRBJ2-1; D is possibly TRBD2 (6 bases). Trimming took off 1 base at V and 6 bases at J, with 13 bases between the two ends. Germline V CDR1 and CDR2: SGHTA, FQGNSA. The CDR3 consists of 15 residues. The CDR3 reads CASSLVSGLGNEQFF. CDR3 DNA sequence: TGTGCCAGCAGCTTAGTTAGCGGTCTAGGCAATGAGCAGTTCTTC.

The chain has TRBV6-4 and TRBJ1-2; D is possibly TRBD1 (6 bases). The CDR3 has 13 residues. CDR1 and CDR2 (germline): MRHNA, SNTAGT. V lost 2 bases, J lost 7 bases, and 11 bases lay in between. The CDR3 DNA reads as TGTGCCAGCAGTGACACCGGACAGACTGGCTACACCTTC. Translation: CASSDTGQTGYTF.

V and J are TRBV18 and TRBJ2-5; D gene ambiguous. CDR3 length: 12 amino acids. Trimming cost V 3 bases and J 3 bases, with 5 bases left between them. The germline CDR1 and CDR2 sequences are KGHSH and LQKENI. CDR3 region: CASSPTEETQYF. In DNA form, the CDR3 reads TGTGCCAGCTCACCCACGGAAGAGACCCAGTACTTC.

The V gene is TRBV27, the J gene TRBJ2-7; 7 bases are a match to TRBD1. Germline assignment: CDR1 MNHEY and CDR2 SMNVEV (reference sequence). Losses at the gene ends were 5 bases for V and 2 bases for J; bases not matched to a gene: 6. This CDR3 region has 14 residues. CDR3 protein: CASSPRQGTYEQYF. DNA for the CDR3: TGTGCCAGCAGTCCCCGACAGGGTACCTACGAGCAGTACTTC.

This chain uses TRBV12-3 or TRBV12-4 with TRBJ1-1; D possibly corresponds to TRBD1 (5 bases). This CDR3 has 12 residues. The V end lost 5 bases, the J end lost 8 bases, and 12 bases lay between the germline ends. The CDR3, as DNA: TGTGCCAGCAGTCTGAACCCAGGGGAAGCTTTCTTT. Its protein is CASSLNPGEAFF.

The V gene is TRBV6-5, the J gene TRBJ1-1; TRBD1 matches at 8 bases. The germline CDR1 and CDR2 sequences are MNHEY and SVGAGI. The CDR3 runs 13 residues. The ends lost 11 bases at V and 5 bases at J; junction bases unmatched: 10. This CDR3 reads CAVGDRGGTEAFF. The CDR3 DNA reads TGTGCCGTGGGCGACAGGGGTGGGACTGAAGCTTTCTTT.

This clone showed up just once. This chain joins TRBV9 and TRBJ2-3, with 10 bases identical to TRBD1. The CDR3 length is 16 residues. Unmatched junction bases numbered 10, after V lost 4 bases and J lost 5 bases. Germline loops: CDR1 SGDLS, CDR2 YYNGEE. This CDR3 reads CASSQPWGQGIDTQYF. As DNA, the CDR3 is TGTGCCAGCAGCCAACCCTGGGGACAGGGGATAGATACGCAGTATTTT.